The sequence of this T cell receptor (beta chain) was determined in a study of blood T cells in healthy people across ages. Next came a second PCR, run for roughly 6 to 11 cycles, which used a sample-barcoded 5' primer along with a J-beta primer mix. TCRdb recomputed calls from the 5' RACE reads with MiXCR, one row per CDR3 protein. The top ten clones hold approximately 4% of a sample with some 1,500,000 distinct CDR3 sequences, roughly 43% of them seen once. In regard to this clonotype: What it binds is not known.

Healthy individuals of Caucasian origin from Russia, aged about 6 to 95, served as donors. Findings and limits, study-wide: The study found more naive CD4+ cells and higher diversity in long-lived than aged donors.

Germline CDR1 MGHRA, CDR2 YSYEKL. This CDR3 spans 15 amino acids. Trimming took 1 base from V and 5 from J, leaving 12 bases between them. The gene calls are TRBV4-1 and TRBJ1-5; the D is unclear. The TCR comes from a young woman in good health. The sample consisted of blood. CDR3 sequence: CASSQVTGIYQPQHF. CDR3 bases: TGCGCCAGCAGCCAAGTTACGGGGATTTATCAGCCCCAGCATTTT.